This T cell receptor beta chain was obtained from a study of cytomegalovirus exposure and HLA in healthy donors. Study-level points and caveats: Most TCRs appeared rarely, but some public TCRs recurred in many donors. Accurate HLA-A and HLA-B prediction from TCR beta sequences was reported for most subjects. An analysis was carried out later, and it reportedly showed fewer N-insertions in an Asian-associated ancestry cluster than the roughly 700-donor mean.

Primers for the PCR totalled 60 Vbeta and 13 Jbeta. Only in-frame clones appear in the TCRdb table, and some are missing; sequencing was by immunoSEQ multiplex PCR. The sample lists about 160,000 clones; roughly four fifths were seen once. On this clone: Its matching antigen is unknown.

Germline loops: CDR1 KGHSH, CDR2 LQKENI. The CDR3 covers 14 residues. V trimming: 4 bases; J trimming: 3 bases; junction bases outside the gene matches: 5. This clonotype was obtained from a woman in her fifties or sixties in good health and CMV-seronegative. Sequencing was carried out using PBMCs. This chain connects TRBV18 to TRBJ1-1, with 7 bases aligning to TRBD1. CDR3 sequence reads: CASSLRDSDTEAFF. CDR3 coding DNA: TGTGCCAGCTCACTGCGGGACAGTGACACTGAAGCTTTCTTT.